This TCR beta chain was sequenced for a study of T cell responses to AZD1222 COVID-19 vaccine. Overall study results and limits: Donors skewed white British and female; clonal diversity was possibly underestimated.

Details on this clone: Its antigen is not identified.

The CDR3 spans 12 residues. Trimming took off 4 bases at V and 2 bases at J, with 4 bases between the two ends. The germline gives CDR1 LNHDA, CDR2 SQIVND (reference sequence). Only in-frame clones appear in the TCRdb table, and some are missing; sequencing was by immunoSEQ multiplex PCR. The sample yields some 130,000 clones, 80% to 95% seen once. The source material was peripheral blood, sampled 28 days after the second AZD1222 dose. The V gene is TRBV19, the J gene TRBJ2-3; D is ambiguous. The sequence derives from an adult who received the AZD1222 COVID-19 vaccine. In nucleotides, the CDR3 is TGTGCCAGTAGTACCAACACAGATACGCAGTATTTT. Its protein is CASSTNTDTQYF.